These T cell receptor beta chains were read from a single sample in a study of CD8 T cells in Susac syndrome. Via MiXCR, TCRdb re-called the immunoSEQ multiplex PCR reads, giving one row per CDR3 protein. The table records about 180,000 distinct CDR3 sequences, about 95% of them present only once. The sequencing input was CD8+ T cells from PBMCs. These receptors all come from a human donor with multiple sclerosis. The CDR3 runs from the conserved cysteine through the conserved F or W. Each record gives: clone size, V gene, D gene, J gene, CDR3 protein, CDR3 DNA. The D gene is left open where the match is weak. Size tells how often a clone was seen (once, few, many) or the class of an expanded clone, and some rows leave it out.

clone size: NA
V gene: TRBV13
D gene: TRBD1
J gene: TRBJ1-1
CDR3 protein: CASSSSTGWNTEAFF
CDR3 DNA: TGTGCCAGCAGCTCGTCGACAGGGTGGAACACTGAAGCTTTCTTT

clone size: NA
V gene: TRBV20-1
D gene: NA
J gene: TRBJ2-7
CDR3 protein: CSVPGMRNYEQYF
CDR3 DNA: TGCAGTGTTCCCGGGATGAGGAACTACGAGCAGTACTTC

clone size: NA
V gene: TRBV9
D gene: NA
J gene: TRBJ2-1
CDR3 protein: CASSEGGGSYNEQFF
CDR3 DNA: TGTGCCAGCAGCGAGGGAGGGGGCTCCTACAATGAGCAGTTCTTC

clone size: NA
V gene: TRBV7-9
D gene: NA
J gene: TRBJ2-6
CDR3 protein: CASSWTGANVLTF
CDR3 DNA: TGTGCCAGCAGCTGGACAGGGGCCAACGTCCTGACTTTC

clone size: NA
V gene: TRBV3-1
D gene: NA
J gene: TRBJ2-5
CDR3 protein: CASSQLEETQYF
CDR3 DNA: TGTGCCAGCAGCCAACTCGAAGAGACCCAGTACTTC

clone size: NA
V gene: TRBV29-1
D gene: TRBD1
J gene: TRBJ2-7
CDR3 protein: CSVTGTGKWYEQYF
CDR3 DNA: TGCAGCGTGACCGGGACAGGGAAGTGGTACGAGCAGTACTTC

clone size: once
V gene: TRBV29-1
D gene: NA
J gene: TRBJ1-1
CDR3 protein: CSVEDSREGLNTEAFF
CDR3 DNA: TGCAGCGTTGAAGATTCACGGGAGGGACTGAACACTGAAGCTTTCTTT

clone size: NA
V gene: TRBV20-1
D gene: TRBD1
J gene: TRBJ2-3
CDR3 protein: CSAPVQGTQYF
CDR3 DNA: TGCAGTGCTCCTGTACAGGGGACGCAGTATTTT

clone size: once
V gene: TRBV5-6
D gene: TRBD1
J gene: TRBJ2-1
CDR3 protein: CASSTGQYNEQFF
CDR3 DNA: TGTGCCAGCAGCACGGGACAGTACAATGAGCAGTTCTTC

clone size: NA
V gene: TRBV6-2/TRBV6-3
D gene: TRBD1
J gene: TRBJ2-7
CDR3 protein: CATGGTGGSYEQYF
CDR3 DNA: TGTGCCACCGGCGGGACAGGCGGCTCCTACGAGCAGTACTTC

clone size: NA
V gene: TRBV29-1
D gene: NA
J gene: TRBJ2-7
CDR3 protein: CSVLMNYEQYF
CDR3 DNA: TGCAGCGTTCTGATGAACTACGAGCAGTACTTC

clone size: NA
V gene: TRBV5-1
D gene: TRBD2
J gene: TRBJ2-7
CDR3 protein: CASSLDGSGSSSYEQYF
CDR3 DNA: TGCGCCAGCAGCTTGGATGGTAGCGGGTCGAGCTCCTACGAGCAGTACTTC

clone size: NA
V gene: TRBV30
D gene: TRBD2
J gene: TRBJ2-7
CDR3 protein: CAWSATDRGTSGYYEQYF
CDR3 DNA: TGTGCCTGGAGTGCTACCGACAGAGGGACTAGCGGGTACTACGAGCAGTACTTC

clone size: NA
V gene: TRBV28
D gene: NA
J gene: TRBJ1-2
CDR3 protein: CASSFNRVAYGYTF
CDR3 DNA: TGTGCCAGCAGTTTCAACAGGGTGGCCTATGGCTACACCTTC

clone size: NA
V gene: TRBV5-6
D gene: NA
J gene: TRBJ2-7
CDR3 protein: CASSRTIRYEQYF
CDR3 DNA: TGTGCCAGCAGCCGGACAATACGGTACGAGCAGTACTTC

clone size: NA
V gene: TRBV7-3
D gene: TRBD2
J gene: TRBJ2-5
CDR3 protein: CASSLNPRGSGGTGPIQETQYF
CDR3 DNA: TGTGCCAGCAGCTTAAACCCCCGAGGTAGCGGGGGGACGGGCCCAATCCAAGAGACCCAGTACTTC

clone size: NA
V gene: TRBV7-9
D gene: NA
J gene: TRBJ2-7
CDR3 protein: CASSGPFGEQYF
CDR3 DNA: TGTGCCAGCAGCGGGCCCTTCGGCGAGCAGTACTTC

clone size: NA
V gene: TRBV7-9
D gene: NA
J gene: TRBJ2-7
CDR3 protein: CASSQFSGQGKHEQYF
CDR3 DNA: TGTGCCAGCAGCCAATTCTCAGGACAAGGGAAACACGAGCAGTACTTC

clone size: NA
V gene: TRBV5-1
D gene: NA
J gene: TRBJ2-5
CDR3 protein: CASSLIQQETQYF
CDR3 DNA: TGCGCCAGCAGCTTAATTCAGCAAGAGACCCAGTACTTC

clone size: few
V gene: TRBV11-2
D gene: NA
J gene: TRBJ2-2
CDR3 protein: CASSSRTGTGELFF
CDR3 DNA: TGTGCCAGCAGCTCCCGGACTGGAACCGGGGAGCTGTTTTTT

clone size: NA
V gene: TRBV7-9
D gene: TRBD1
J gene: TRBJ1-2
CDR3 protein: CASRGQGPLFNYGYTF
CDR3 DNA: TGTGCCAGTCGAGGACAGGGACCCCTCTTTAACTATGGCTACACCTTC

clone size: NA
V gene: TRBV7-9
D gene: NA
J gene: TRBJ2-1
CDR3 protein: CASSQLVWVNNEQFF
CDR3 DNA: TGTGCCAGCAGCCAACTAGTTTGGGTCAACAATGAGCAGTTCTTC

clone size: NA
V gene: TRBV7-9
D gene: NA
J gene: TRBJ2-7
CDR3 protein: CASSLGEGLGEQYF
CDR3 DNA: TGTGCCAGCAGCTTAGGTGAAGGGCTGGGCGAGCAGTACTTC

clone size: NA
V gene: TRBV20-1
D gene: NA
J gene: TRBJ2-7
CDR3 protein: CSASEEVGRGSYEQYF
CDR3 DNA: TGCAGTGCTAGTGAAGAAGTGGGAAGGGGGAGTTACGAGCAGTACTTC

clone size: NA
V gene: TRBV9
D gene: TRBD1
J gene: TRBJ2-1
CDR3 protein: CASSVSVDRAYNEQFF
CDR3 DNA: TGTGCCAGCAGCGTATCCGTAGACAGGGCCTACAATGAGCAGTTCTTC

clone size: NA
V gene: TRBV20-1
D gene: NA
J gene: TRBJ1-2
CDR3 protein: CSARDPAGVYGYTF
CDR3 DNA: TGCAGTGCTAGAGATCCGGCAGGCGTTTATGGCTACACCTTC

clone size: NA
V gene: TRBV29-1
D gene: NA
J gene: TRBJ2-1
CDR3 protein: CSVVRYPSSYNEQFF
CDR3 DNA: TGCAGCGTTGTGCGGTACCCGAGCTCCTACAATGAGCAGTTCTTC

clone size: NA
V gene: TRBV7-9
D gene: NA
J gene: TRBJ2-7
CDR3 protein: CASSLGGTDFYEQYF
CDR3 DNA: TGTGCCAGCAGCTTAGGAGGTACAGATTTCTACGAGCAGTACTTC

clone size: NA
V gene: TRBV20-1
D gene: NA
J gene: TRBJ2-7
CDR3 protein: CSARDRAREAPYEQYF
CDR3 DNA: TGCAGTGCTAGAGATCGTGCGCGGGAAGCACCCTACGAGCAGTACTTC

clone size: NA
V gene: TRBV9
D gene: TRBD1
J gene: TRBJ2-1
CDR3 protein: CASSQGQATTYNEQFF
CDR3 DNA: TGTGCCAGCAGTCAGGGACAGGCCACGACCTACAATGAGCAGTTCTTC

clone size: NA
V gene: TRBV13
D gene: NA
J gene: TRBJ2-1
CDR3 protein: CASSVGPAGSDEQFF
CDR3 DNA: TGTGCCAGCAGCGTCGGGCCGGCCGGGAGCGATGAGCAGTTCTTC

clone size: NA
V gene: TRBV27
D gene: NA
J gene: TRBJ1-2
CDR3 protein: CDLTPPQGNGYTF
CDR3 DNA: TGTGACCTAACACCCCCACAGGGCAACGGCTACACCTTC

clone size: NA
V gene: TRBV9
D gene: TRBD1
J gene: TRBJ2-1
CDR3 protein: CASSDGTAPTYNEQFF
CDR3 DNA: TGTGCCAGCAGCGATGGGACAGCACCAACCTACAATGAGCAGTTCTTC

clone size: NA
V gene: TRBV5-1
D gene: NA
J gene: TRBJ1-2
CDR3 protein: CASSLDDLYGYTF
CDR3 DNA: TGCGCCAGCAGCTTGGATGATCTCTATGGCTACACCTTC

clone size: NA
V gene: TRBV30
D gene: NA
J gene: TRBJ2-2
CDR3 protein: CAWEGWGPGELFF
CDR3 DNA: TGTGCCTGGGAGGGCTGGGGCCCCGGGGAGCTGTTTTTT

clone size: NA
V gene: TRBV15
D gene: NA
J gene: TRBJ2-7
CDR3 protein: CATSSTGGTYEQYF
CDR3 DNA: TGTGCCACCAGCAGCACGGGGGGCACCTACGAGCAGTACTTC

clone size: once
V gene: TRBV15
D gene: NA
J gene: TRBJ1-3
CDR3 protein: CATSREGLSGNTIYF
CDR3 DNA: TGTGCCACCAGCAGAGAAGGGCTCTCTGGAAACACCATATATTTT

clone size: NA
V gene: TRBV20-1
D gene: NA
J gene: TRBJ2-1
CDR3 protein: CSAPQGYGAKQFF
CDR3 DNA: TGCAGTGCCCCTCAGGGATATGGGGCCAAGCAGTTCTTC